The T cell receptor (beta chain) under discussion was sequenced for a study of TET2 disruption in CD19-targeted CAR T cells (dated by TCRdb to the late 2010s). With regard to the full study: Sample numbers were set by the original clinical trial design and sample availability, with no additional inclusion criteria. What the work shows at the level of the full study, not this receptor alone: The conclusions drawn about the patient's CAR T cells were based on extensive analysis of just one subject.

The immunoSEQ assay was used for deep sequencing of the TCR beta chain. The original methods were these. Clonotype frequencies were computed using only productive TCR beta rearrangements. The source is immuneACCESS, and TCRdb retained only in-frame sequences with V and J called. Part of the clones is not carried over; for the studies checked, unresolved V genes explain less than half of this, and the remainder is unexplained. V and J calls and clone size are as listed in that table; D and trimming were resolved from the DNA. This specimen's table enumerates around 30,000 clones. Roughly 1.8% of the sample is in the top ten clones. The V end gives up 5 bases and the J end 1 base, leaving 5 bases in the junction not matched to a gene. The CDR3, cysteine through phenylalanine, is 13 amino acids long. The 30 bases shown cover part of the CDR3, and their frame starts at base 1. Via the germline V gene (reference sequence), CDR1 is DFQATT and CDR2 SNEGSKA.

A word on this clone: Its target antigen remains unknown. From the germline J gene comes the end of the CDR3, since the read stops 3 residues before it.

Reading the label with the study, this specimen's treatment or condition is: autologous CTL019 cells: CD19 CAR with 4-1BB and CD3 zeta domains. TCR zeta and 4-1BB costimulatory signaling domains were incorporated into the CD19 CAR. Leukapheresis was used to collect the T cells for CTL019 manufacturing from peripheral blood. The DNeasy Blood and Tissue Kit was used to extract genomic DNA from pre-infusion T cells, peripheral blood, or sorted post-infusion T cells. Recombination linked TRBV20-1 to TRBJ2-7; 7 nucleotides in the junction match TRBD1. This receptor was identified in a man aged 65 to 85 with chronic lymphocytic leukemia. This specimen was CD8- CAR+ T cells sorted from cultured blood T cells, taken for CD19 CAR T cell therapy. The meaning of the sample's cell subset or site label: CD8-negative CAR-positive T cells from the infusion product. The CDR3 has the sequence CSAQQGTSYEQYF. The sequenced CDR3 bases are TGCAGTGCTCAACAGGGGACGTCCTACGAG.